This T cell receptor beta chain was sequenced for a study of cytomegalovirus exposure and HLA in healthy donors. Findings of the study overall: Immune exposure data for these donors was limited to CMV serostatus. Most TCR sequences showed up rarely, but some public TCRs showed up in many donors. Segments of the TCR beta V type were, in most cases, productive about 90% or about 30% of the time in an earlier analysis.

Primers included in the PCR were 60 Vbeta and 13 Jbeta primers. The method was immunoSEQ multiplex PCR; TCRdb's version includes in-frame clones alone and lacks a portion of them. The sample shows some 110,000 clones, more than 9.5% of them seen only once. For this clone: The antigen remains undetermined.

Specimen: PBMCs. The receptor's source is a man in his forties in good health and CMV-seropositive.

In nucleotides, the CDR3 is TGTGCCCTACCAGGGGGCAGGGCTGACACCATATATTTT. Translated: CALPGGRADTIYF. The chain links TRBV7-9 to TRBJ1-3; TRBD1 matches at 8 bases. The CDR3 has 13 residues. V shed 11 bases and J 8 bases; nucleotides not matched to a gene: 11. Germline loops: CDR1 SEHNR, CDR2 FQNEAQ (reference sequence).